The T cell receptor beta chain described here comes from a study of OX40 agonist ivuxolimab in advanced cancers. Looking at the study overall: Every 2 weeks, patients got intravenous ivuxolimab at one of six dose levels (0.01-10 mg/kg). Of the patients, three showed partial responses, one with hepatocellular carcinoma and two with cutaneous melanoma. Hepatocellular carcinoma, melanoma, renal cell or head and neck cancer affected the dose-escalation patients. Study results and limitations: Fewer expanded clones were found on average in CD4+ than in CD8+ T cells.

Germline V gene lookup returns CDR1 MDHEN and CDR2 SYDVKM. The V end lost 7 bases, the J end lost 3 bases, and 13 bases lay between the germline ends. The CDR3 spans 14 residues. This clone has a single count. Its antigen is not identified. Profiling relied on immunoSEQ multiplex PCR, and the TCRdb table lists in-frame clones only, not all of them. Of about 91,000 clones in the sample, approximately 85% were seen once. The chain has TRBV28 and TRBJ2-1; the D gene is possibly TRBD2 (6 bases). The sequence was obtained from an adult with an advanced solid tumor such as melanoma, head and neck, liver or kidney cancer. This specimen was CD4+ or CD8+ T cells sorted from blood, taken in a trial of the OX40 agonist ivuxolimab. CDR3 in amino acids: CASIGGANYNEQFF. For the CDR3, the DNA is TGTGCCAGCATAGGAGGGGCTAACTACAATGAGCAGTTCTTC.